The source of this T cell receptor beta chain is a study of human T cells and chemical hapten exposure. This clonotype has just a few counts. The time point is: patch test 3, about 24 weeks after DPC sensitization. The treatment denotes: therapeutic diphenylcyclopropenone sensitization with weekly scalp DPC. The V and J ends lost 5 bases and 0 bases respectively, with 7 bases between them. The CDR3 length is 13 residues. Per germline, CDR1 MNHNY and CDR2 SVGAGI (reference sequence). A single record per CDR3 protein comes from TCRdb applying MiXCR to the RACE reads. The table records approximately 97,000 distinct CDR3 sequences, roughly 27% of them present only once.

The TCR was taken from a man aged 35 to 55 with alopecia areata. Some clones in this sample may be carry-over from other donors' samples. The material was whole blood, obtained in connection with sensitization to the hapten diphenylcyclopropenone (DPC). The chain links TRBV6-6 to TRBJ2-5; D may be TRBD1 (6 bases). CDR3 DNA sequence: TGTGCCAGCAGTAGGGGGTACCAAGAGACCCAGTACTTC. Protein sequence: CASSRGYQETQYF.